This passage covers 25 T cell receptor beta chains from one sample sequenced in a study of blood T cell repertoires in COVID-19. Method: immunoSEQ multiplex PCR; TCRdb's copy keeps in-frame clones and lacks some. The sample carries some 20,000 clones, roughly 91% recorded once. The sample comprised peripheral blood. These receptors came from a human donor in a cohort sampled during active COVID-19.

V and J are TRBV3-1 (or the pseudogene TRBV3-2) and TRBJ2-1, with 11 bases identical to TRBD2. Germline values: CDR1 LGHDT, CDR2 YNNKEL (reference sequence). The CDR3 is 16 residues long. V lost 1 base to trimming and J lost 10 bases; unmatched junction nucleotides: 9. The CDR3 reads CASSQVVAGGPEEQFF. Here the CDR3 DNA reads TGTGCCAGCAGCCAAGTAGTAGCGGGAGGGCCTGAGGAGCAGTTCTTC.

The chain uses TRBV5-4 and TRBJ2-1; tentatively, D is TRBD1 (5 bases). Germline CDR1 reads SGHNT; CDR2 reads YYREEE (reference sequence). This CDR3 comprises 13 residues. Trimming took 0 bases from V and 6 from J, leaving 7 bases between them. The CDR3 is CASSLVGVNEQFF. In DNA, the CDR3 is TGTGCCAGCAGCTTGGTAGGGGTCAATGAGCAGTTCTTC. Complete variable domain (other parts from reference TRBV5-4 and TRBJ2-1): ETGVTQSPTHLIKTRGQQVTLRCSSQSGHNTVSWYQQALGQGPQFIFQYYREEENGRGNFPPRFSGLQFPNYSSELNVNALELDDSALYLCASSLVGVNEQFFGPGTRLTVL.

This chain connects TRBV11-1 to TRBJ2-7; D perhaps matches TRBD1 (6 bases). Germline CDR1 reads SGHAT; CDR2 reads FQDESV (reference sequence). The CDR3 is 13 amino acids. The V and J ends lost 3 bases and 6 bases respectively, with 12 bases between them. The CDR3, as DNA: TGTGCCAGCAGCTTGCCCTCAGGGGTCGAGCAGTACTTC. Protein product: CASSLPSGVEQYF.

This clone was detected only once. The chain is built from TRBV25-1 and TRBJ2-5; D unclear. The CDR3 has 17 residues. V lost 3 bases and J 2 bases, leaving 19 bases between the germline ends. Germline CDR1 and CDR2: MGHDK and SYGVNS. The CDR3 sequence is CASSDKAAENGQETQYF. DNA for the CDR3: TGTGCCAGCAGTGATAAGGCGGCAGAGAACGGACAAGAGACCCAGTACTTC.

Turning to this clone: A junction boundary mismatches the germline segment, possibly from a read error. The rearrangement joins TRBV7-7 to TRBJ2-3, with D maybe TRBD1 (5 bases). Germline lookup yields CDR1 SSHAT and CDR2 FNYEAQ (reference sequence). This CDR3 region has 17 residues. The CDR3 is CASSLEARVSGTDTQYF. Here the CDR3 DNA reads TGTGCTAGCAGCTTAGAGGCCAGGGTATCGGGCACAGATACGCAGTATTTT.

The gene calls are TRBV19 and TRBJ2-3, with 8 nucleotides matching TRBD1. The CDR3 is 15 residues long. Trimming removed 6 bases from V and 5 bases from J; junction bases left unmatched: 10. The germline CDR1 and CDR2 sequences are LNHDA and SQIVND (reference sequence). The CDR3 protein is CASRSLQGARDTQYF. The CDR3 coding sequence is TGTGCCAGTAGAAGCCTCCAGGGGGCTAGAGATACGCAGTATTTT.

The chain is built from TRBV24-1 and TRBJ2-4; unclear D gene. Germline assignment: CDR1 KGHDR and CDR2 SFDVKD. With 4 bases removed from V and 4 bases from J, the gap between germline ends came to 7 bases. CDR3 size: 13 residues. CDR3 DNA sequence: TGTGCCACCAGTGACCCTGAGAAAAACATTCAGTACTTC. It is translated as CATSDPEKNIQYF.

The rearrangement links TRBV19 to TRBJ2-7; D gene uncertain. Germline V gene lookup returns CDR1 LNHDA and CDR2 SQIVND (reference sequence). The CDR3 has 14 residues. Trimming cost V 1 base and J 6 bases, with 13 bases left between them. As DNA, the CDR3 is TGTGCCAGTAGTATAGCTCGTGATCGGAGCGAGCAGTACTTC. Residues: CASSIARDRSEQYF.

This chain uses TRBV28 with TRBJ2-3; 7 nucleotides match TRBD1. The V gene end was trimmed by 7 bases and the J gene end by 0 bases; junction bases not matched to a gene: 10. In germline, CDR1 is MDHEN, CDR2 SYDVKM. The CDR3 covers 16 residues. The chain's CDR3 is CASTLDRAPSTDTQYF. CDR3 nucleotide sequence: TGTGCCAGCACCCTCGACAGGGCCCCTAGCACAGATACGCAGTATTTT.

The gene calls are TRBV5-5 and TRBJ2-5; 10 nucleotides match TRBD2. V lost 4 bases and J lost 1; bases outside the gene matches: 7. This CDR3 region has 16 residues. The germline CDR1 and CDR2 sequences are SGHKS and YYEKEE (reference sequence). The CDR3 bases are TGTGCCAGCAGCCTCGCTAGCGGGAGCTTCCAAGAGACCCAGTACTTC. It encodes CASSLASGSFQETQYF.

The V and J genes are TRBV9 and TRBJ2-7; TRBD2 agrees at 9 bases. Germline CDR1 reads SGDLS; CDR2 reads YYNGEE. The ends lost 4 bases at V and 5 bases at J; junction bases unmatched: 10. The CDR3 sequence is 15 residues long. This chain's CDR3 is CASSPRAGGRDEQYF. CDR3 sequence (DNA): TGTGCCAGCAGCCCCCGCGCGGGAGGGCGCGACGAGCAGTACTTC.

The rearrangement joins TRBV18 to TRBJ2-7; 16 bases match TRBD2. This CDR3 region has 18 residues. Looked up from germline, CDR1 is KGHSH and CDR2 is LQKENI. Germline trimming cut 2 bases from V and 2 bases from J; bases unmatched to any gene: 6. CDR3 DNA sequence: TGTGCCAGCTCACCAGACGGGACTAGCGGGAGGGGGCCCTACGAGCAGTACTTC. The encoded protein is CASSPDGTSGRGPYEQYF. The full variable domain, in which reference TRBV18 and TRBJ2-7 provide the parts outside the CDR3, is NAGVMQNPRHLVRRRGQEARLRCSPMKGHSHVYWYRQLPEEGLKFMVYLQKENIIDESGMPKERFSAEFPKEGPSILRIQQVVRGDSAAYFCASSPDGTSGRGPYEQYFGPGTRLTVT.

The V call is TRBV4-1, the J call TRBJ1-5, with 8 bases matching TRBD1. J was trimmed by 7 bases and V by 5 bases; bases with no gene match: 7. Per the germline V gene, CDR1 is MGHRA and CDR2 is YSYEKL. The CDR3 spans 14 residues. In DNA, the CDR3 is TGCGCCAGCAGCAAGCAGGGGGCCGCACAGCCCCAGCATTTT. It yields the protein CASSKQGAAQPQHF.

The chain is built from TRBV21-1 and TRBJ1-1; TRBD1 is the table's D call, not checked against the DNA. TRBV21-1 constitutes a pseudogene. The CDR3 has 19 amino acids. CDR3 nucleotide sequence: TGTGCCAGCGTTCAAGGCAGGGGGCAAAAAGGCGCTTGGAACACTGAAGCTTTCTTT. Translation gives CASVQGRGQKGAWNTEAFF.

V and J are TRBV6-4 and TRBJ2-3; a possible D gene is TRBD2 (5 bases). Germline V gene lookup returns CDR1 MRHNA and CDR2 SNTAGT. V was clipped by 4 bases and J by 2 bases, with 13 bases between them. The CDR3 contains 15 residues. The DNA for the CDR3 is TGTGCCAGCAGTGCCGGGGTTCGGGACACAGATACGCAGTATTTT. Amino acid sequence: CASSAGVRDTDTQYF.

The rearrangement links TRBV5-4 to TRBJ2-7, with 7 bases lining up with TRBD1. The CDR3 has 13 residues. Germline CDR1 and CDR2: SGHNT and YYREEE (reference sequence). J lost 6 bases, V lost 0 bases, and 3 bases had no gene match. CDR3 region: CASSLDRGGEQYF. The CDR3 region has the DNA TGTGCCAGCAGCTTGGACAGGGGTGGCGAGCAGTACTTC.

The chain carries TRBV10-1 and TRBJ2-3; 10 nucleotides line up with TRBD1. Germline values: CDR1 WNHNN, CDR2 SYGVQD (reference sequence). Germline trimming cut 5 bases from V and 5 bases from J; bases unmatched to any gene: 7. The CDR3 runs 15 residues. The chain's CDR3 is CASSPGTGVGDTQYF. DNA for the CDR3: TGCGCCAGCAGTCCCGGGACAGGGGTTGGAGATACGCAGTATTTT.

The V and J genes are TRBV10-3 and TRBJ1-2, with D tentatively TRBD1 (6 bases). The CDR3 is 13 amino acids. The germline V gene encodes CDR1 ENHRY and CDR2 SYGVKD. V lost 10 bases to trimming and J lost 0 bases, with 12 bases between them. The CDR3 loop is CATRTDANYGYTF. DNA of the CDR3: TGTGCCACTAGGACAGATGCTAACTATGGCTACACCTTC.

The J gene is TRBJ1-2, the V gene TRBV12-3 or TRBV12-4; no definite D call. The V gene lost 5 bases and the J gene lost 0 bases, with 7 bases spanning the gap. There are 13 residues in the CDR3. The DNA for the CDR3 is TGTGCCAGCAGTCCTACAGCTAACTATGGCTACACCTTC. Translating gives CASSPTANYGYTF.

This clone was picked up one time. The chain carries TRBV7-9 and TRBJ2-5; 8 bases align to TRBD1. The germline V gene has CDR1 SEHNR and CDR2 FQNEAQ (reference sequence). V lost 0 bases and J lost 1; bases outside the gene matches: 1. The CDR3 loop spans 15 amino acids. CDR3 region: CASSLAGTGQETQYF. CDR3 DNA sequence: TGTGCCAGCAGCTTAGCGGGGACAGGCCAAGAGACCCAGTACTTC.

The chain joins TRBV7-2 to TRBJ1-2; TRBD1 matches 7 bases. Losses at the gene ends were 3 bases for V and 1 base for J; bases not matched to a gene: 5. Germline lookup yields CDR1 SGHTA and CDR2 FQGNSA. The CDR3 contains 15 residues. The CDR3 sequence is CASSLGAGGNYGYTF. In DNA form, the CDR3 reads TGTGCCAGCAGCTTGGGTGCAGGGGGTAACTATGGCTACACCTTC.

The genes are TRBV7-9 and TRBJ2-7; D is unclear. The CDR3 has 13 amino acids. Germline loops: CDR1 SEHNR, CDR2 FQNEAQ (reference sequence). Trimming cost V 1 base and J 5 bases, with 9 bases left between them. The CDR3 nucleotides read TGTGCCAGCAGCTTAGGGAGCTCGGACGAGCAGTACTTC. Encoded protein: CASSLGSSDEQYF.

The chain employs TRBV6-1 and TRBJ2-7; 9 nucleotides agree with TRBD2. The CDR3 runs to 16 residues. V gave up 2 bases and J gave up 3 bases; unmatched junction bases: 8. Germline values: CDR1 MNHNS, CDR2 SASEGT. CDR3 bases: TGTGCCAGCAGTGAACCTCGGGCTAGCGGGAACTACGAGCAGTACTTC. It yields the protein CASSEPRASGNYEQYF.

The genes are TRBV21-1 and TRBJ2-7; whether TRBD2, the table's D call, matches the DNA was not checked. TRBV21-1 is flagged as a pseudogene. This CDR3 is 17 amino acids long. The DNA of the CDR3 is TGTGCCAGCAGCAAAAAAGTGAAGCCTTCCGGCTCCTACGAGCAGTACTTC. It yields the protein CASSKKVKPSGSYEQYF.

V usage is TRBV19 and J usage is TRBJ2-2; no definite D call. CDR1 is LNHDA, CDR2 SQIVND, per germline (reference sequence). This CDR3 is 14 amino acids long. The V end lost 2 bases, the J end lost 6 bases, and 10 bases lay between the germline ends. This chain's CDR3 is CASSILWSAGELFF. CDR3 DNA sequence: TGTGCCAGTAGTATACTATGGTCGGCCGGGGAGCTGTTTTTT.